The clone carrying this T cell receptor (beta chain) appeared once. The data originate from a study of blood T cell repertoires in COVID-19. About the study: Donors in the United States, Italy and Spain gave samples during acute or convalescent COVID-19. The cDNA or gDNA used as material had been derived from T cells, B-cell-depleted T cells, or PBMCs.

In the authors' methods: The authors estimated nucleated cell counts from reference gene primer amplification. Generated by immunoSEQ multiplex PCR, the TCRdb table keeps only in-frame clones and is missing some. V, J and clone size are taken as reported in that table, and D and trimming were inferred from the DNA itself. The sample yields about 140,000 clones, approximately 80% seen once. The ends were cut back, 6 bases at V and 0 bases at J, with 8 bases in the middle. CDR1 is LNHDA, CDR2 SQIVND, per germline (reference sequence). The CDR3 covers 13 residues. The chain uses TRBV19 and TRBJ1-2; D is ambiguous. Source material: peripheral blood. This receptor was identified in an elderly woman in a cohort sampled during active or convalescent COVID-19. Here the CDR3 reads CASRGGSNYGYTF. CDR3 in DNA: TGTGCCAGTAGGGGAGGGTCTAACTATGGCTACACCTTC. The whole variable domain, remainder taken from reference TRBV19 and TRBJ1-2, is DGGITQSPKYLFRKEGQNVTLSCEQNLNHDAMYWYRQDPGQGLRLIYYSQIVNDFQKGDIAEGYSVSREKKESFPLTVTSAQKNPTAFYLCASRGGSNYGYTFGSGTRLTVV.